Below are 21 T cell receptor beta chains sequenced from a single sample in a study of blood T cell repertoires in COVID-19. The protocol was immunoSEQ multiplex PCR, while the TCRdb copy is restricted to in-frame clones and leaves out a portion. The top ten hold roughly 0.87% of the sample, which has fewer than 500,000 clones, 70% to 90% seen once. The sequenced sample consisted of peripheral blood. These receptors all stem from a young man with COVID-19, enrolled during active disease.

As DNA, the CDR3 is TGTGCCAGCAGTTCCAGGGACAGGGCTTTCATCGAGCAGTACTTC. This translates into CASSSRDRAFIEQYF. The V call is TRBV7-9, the J call TRBJ2-7; 9 positions match TRBD1. This CDR3 comprises 15 residues. From germline, CDR1 is SEHNR and CDR2 FQNEAQ (reference sequence). With V trimmed by 6 bases and J by 6 bases, 12 bases remained unmatched. The full variable domain, completed using reference TRBV7-9 and TRBJ2-7, is DTGVSQNPRHKITKRGQNVTFRCDPISEHNRLYWYRQTLGQGPEFLTYFQNEAQLEKSRLLSDRFSAERPKGSFSTLEIQRTEQGDSAMYLCASSSRDRAFIEQYFGPGTRLTVT.

V and J are TRBV19 and TRBJ1-6, with no clear D. The CDR3 is 14 residues long. Germline V gene sequence: CDR1 LNHDA, CDR2 SQIVND (reference sequence). V lost 3 bases and J 0 bases, leaving 3 bases between the germline ends. The CDR3 loop is CASSIGSYNSPLHF. CDR3 bases: TGTGCCAGTAGTATCGGCTCCTATAATTCACCCCTCCACTTT.

The chain employs TRBV4-1 and TRBJ1-3; D may be TRBD1 (5 bases). The CDR3 is 16 residues long. Between the trimmed V and J ends, which lost 4 bases and 3 bases, there was a span of 16 bases. CDR1 is MGHRA, CDR2 YSYEKL, per germline. DNA of the CDR3: TGCGCCAGCAGCCCAATCGGTCGGGGGGGTGGAAACACCATATATTTT. Translated, it gives CASSPIGRGGGNTIYF.

The genes are TRBV3-1 (or the pseudogene TRBV3-2) and TRBJ2-5; TRBD2 is a possible D gene (6 bases). Germline CDR1 reads LGHDT; CDR2 reads YNNKEL (reference sequence). This CDR3 is 13 amino acids long. V shed 7 bases and J shed 4 bases, with 13 bases lying between them. The CDR3 loop is CASTEGIGETQYF. The CDR3, as DNA: TGTGCCAGCACGGAGGGAATAGGAGAGACCCAGTACTTC.

This sequence joins TRBV14 and TRBJ1-6; TRBD1 matches 7 bases. CDR3 size: 15 residues. Germline CDR1 is SGHDN and CDR2 is FVKESK. V shed 4 bases, J shed 6 bases, and the junction held 6 bases outside the gene matches. CDR3: CASSLGQRVNSPLHF. The CDR3 DNA is TGTGCCAGCAGCCTGGGACAGCGTGTTAATTCACCCCTCCACTTT.

V is TRBV6-5 and J is TRBJ1-3; 7 bases align to TRBD1. V lost 2 bases to trimming and J lost 2 bases; unmatched junction nucleotides: 3. Germline V lookup: CDR1 MNHEY, CDR2 SVGAGI. CDR3 length: 15 residues. CDR3 sequence reads: CASSYATGPGNTIYF. CDR3 in DNA: TGTGCCAGCAGTTACGCGACAGGGCCTGGAAACACCATATATTTT.

The gene calls are TRBV7-2 and TRBJ1-6, with 7 bases fitting TRBD1. The CDR3 spans 15 residues. CDR1 is SGHTA, CDR2 FQGNSA, per germline. With V trimmed by 6 bases and J by 10 bases, 12 bases remained unmatched. The CDR3 protein is CASSGRDSDVSPLHF. As DNA, the CDR3 is TGTGCCAGCAGTGGTAGGGACAGCGACGTCTCACCCCTCCACTTT. The full variable domain, in which reference TRBV7-2 and TRBJ1-6 provide the parts outside the CDR3, is GAGVSQSPSNKVTEKGKDVELRCDPISGHTALYWYRQSLGQGLEFLIYFQGNSAPDKSGLPSDRFSAERTGGSVSTLTIQRTQQEDSAVYLCASSGRDSDVSPLHFGNGTRLTVT.

In nucleotides, the CDR3 is TGCGCCAGCAGCCCTGGGGGGATCCTATCCTACAATGAGCAGTTCTTC. Protein product: CASSPGGILSYNEQFF. The rearrangement joins TRBV5-1 to TRBJ2-1, with D maybe TRBD2 (6 bases). The CDR3 contains 16 residues. V was pared by 4 bases and J by 1 base, with 15 bases between. Germline V gene sequence: CDR1 SGHRS, CDR2 YFSETQ.

The rearrangement joins TRBV19 to TRBJ1-6; 10 bases fit TRBD1. The CDR3 sequence is 13 residues long. The ends lost 6 bases at V and 10 bases at J; junction bases unmatched: 3. The V gene's germline CDR1 is LNHDA and CDR2 SQIVND (reference sequence). CDR3 DNA sequence: TGTGCCAGTAGCGGACAGGGGGGATCACCCCTCCACTTT. It specifies CASSGQGGSPLHF.

This clone came up a few times. The V gene is TRBV10-2, the J gene TRBJ1-1; a weak D match, TRBD1 (6 bases). The CDR3 is 14 amino acids. Germline CDR1 WSHSY, CDR2 SAAADI. V lost 5 bases, J lost 7 bases, and 17 bases lay in between. CDR3: CASSSETGGGEAFF. In DNA, the CDR3 is TGCGCCAGCAGTTCTGAGACAGGCGGCGGTGAAGCTTTCTTT.

The chain employs TRBV5-4 and TRBJ1-4; tentatively, D is TRBD1 (5 bases). The CDR3 has 14 amino acids. The ends were cut back, 1 base at V and 7 bases at J, with 11 bases in the middle. Germline CDR1 and CDR2: SGHNT and YYREEE (reference sequence). The CDR3 nucleotides read TGTGCCAGCAGCTTGTCAGGGCAGAGTGAAAAACTGTTTTTT. It codes for CASSLSGQSEKLFF.

This clone has only a few counts. The V gene is TRBV27, the J gene TRBJ1-1; D possibly corresponds to TRBD1 (5 bases). The CDR3 covers 13 residues. Germline CDR1 MNHEY, CDR2 SMNVEV (reference sequence). V was pared by 7 bases and J by 5 bases, with 14 bases between. The CDR3 DNA sequence: TGTGCCAGCATGCGGACGGGGGGGACTGAAGCTTTCTTT. Its translation: CASMRTGGTEAFF.

To note about this clone: The same CDR3 arises from other DNA sequences in this sample as well. V and J are TRBV29-1 and TRBJ2-5; TRBD2 matches 13 bases. Germline-derived CDR1 and CDR2 are SQVTM and ANQGSEA. The CDR3 spans 14 residues. J gave up 2 bases and V 4 bases, and 1 base lay outside the gene matches. CDR3 amino acids: CSVGLAGGQETQYF. In nucleotides, the CDR3 is TGCAGCGTTGGACTAGCGGGAGGACAAGAGACCCAGTACTTC.

This clone was detected only once. The V gene is TRBV27, the J gene TRBJ2-7, with D tentatively TRBD2 (6 bases). This CDR3 has 14 residues. V was pared by 3 bases and J by 1 base, with 10 bases between. Germline V lookup: CDR1 MNHEY, CDR2 SMNVEV (reference sequence). The CDR3 spells CASSFGSRSYEQYF. The CDR3 nucleotides are TGTGCCAGCAGTTTCGGGAGCCGTTCCTACGAGCAGTACTTC.

The gene calls are TRBV5-1 and TRBJ2-1; 11 bases align to TRBD2. J was trimmed by 3 bases and V by 2 bases; bases with no gene match: 19. Germline V CDR1 and CDR2: SGHRS, YFSETQ. The CDR3 covers 21 residues. Written as DNA, the CDR3 is TGCGCCAGCAGCTTCCCAAGGGGACAGGGTTATACTAGCGGGAGCTACAATGAGCAGTTCTTC. Residues: CASSFPRGQGYTSGSYNEQFF.

The chain recombines TRBV6-6 with TRBJ1-2, with TRBD1 matching 7 bases. V shed 6 bases and J 4 bases; nucleotides not matched to a gene: 8. CDR1 and CDR2 (germline): MNHNY, SVGAGI (reference sequence). The CDR3 runs 14 residues. As DNA, the CDR3 is TGTGCCAGCAGAACCCGAGGACAGGTCTATGGCTACACCTTC. It is translated as CASRTRGQVYGYTF.

This rearrangement joins TRBV10-3 to TRBJ1-4; TRBD1 is a possible D gene (5 bases). The CDR3 spans 15 residues. CDR1 is ENHRY and CDR2 is SYGVKD in the germline V gene. V gave up 4 bases and J gave up 5 bases, with 14 bases separating them. The CDR3 DNA reads TGTGCCATCAGTGGGGGCCGAGCTGGGAATGAAAAACTGTTTTTT. This encodes CAISGGRAGNEKLFF.

CDR3 in amino acids: CASSLGLEGELFF. The CDR3 DNA sequence: TGTGCCAGCAGCTTAGGGCTAGAAGGGGAGCTGTTTTTT. The V gene is TRBV11-2, the J gene TRBJ2-2, with unresolved D. Germline values: CDR1 SGHAT, CDR2 FQNNGV. The CDR3 is 13 residues long. V shed 1 base and J shed 8 bases, with 8 bases lying between them.

The J gene is TRBJ2-7, the V gene TRBV5-1; TRBD1 matches at 8 bases. CDR1 and CDR2 (germline): SGHRS, YFSETQ. The CDR3 is made up of 14 amino acids. V was pared by 4 bases and J by 2 bases, with 5 bases of the junction left unmatched. This chain's CDR3 is CASSVGQGPYEQYF. The CDR3 nucleotides read TGCGCCAGCAGCGTCGGACAGGGACCCTACGAGCAGTACTTC. Variable domain in full (rest from reference TRBV5-1 and TRBJ2-7): KAGVTQTPRYLIKTRGQQVTLSCSPISGHRSVSWYQQTPGQGLQFLFEYFSETQRNKGNFPGRFSGRQFSNSRSEMNVSTLELGDSALYLCASSVGQGPYEQYFGPGTRLTVT.

This clone was detected a few times. The rearrangement joins TRBV5-6 to TRBJ1-1, with D unresolved. The germline V gene has CDR1 SGHDT and CDR2 YYEEEE. The CDR3 runs to 15 residues. Trimming took 0 bases from V and 4 from J, leaving 13 bases between them. The CDR3: CASSLGYSVITEAFF. Here the CDR3 DNA reads TGTGCCAGCAGCTTGGGTTATTCAGTCATCACTGAAGCTTTCTTT.

The rearrangement links TRBV6-6 to TRBJ2-7, with 8 bases lining up with TRBD2. Germline-derived CDR1 and CDR2 are MNHNY and SVGAGI (reference sequence). CDR3 length equals 15 residues. J was trimmed by 1 base and V by 8 bases; bases with no gene match: 10. The DNA for the CDR3 is TGTGCCAGCGGGGAAGCGGGGGCCTTTTCCTACGAGCAGTACTTC. This encodes CASGEAGAFSYEQYF.